This passage covers 22 T cell receptor beta chains from one sample sequenced in a study of control samples from healthy donors and cancer patients. Produced via immunoSEQ multiplex PCR; TCRdb's table is partial and in-frame only. Of some 49,000 clones in the sample, approximately 90% were seen once. Sequencing was performed on PBMCs. These receptors were obtained from a man aged 30 to 39 with colorectal cancer.

J is TRBJ1-2 and V is TRBV7-2; perhaps TRBD1 as D (5 bases). CDR3 length: 15 amino acids. V was cut by 2 bases and J by 2 bases, with 12 bases left in between. CDR1 SGHTA and CDR2 FQGNSA come from the germline V gene. The DNA of the CDR3 is TGTGCCAGCAGCTTAAGGGCGGGGCAAAACTATGGCTACACCTTC. It codes for CASSLRAGQNYGYTF.

The V gene is TRBV6-5, the J gene TRBJ2-2, with a possible D match to TRBD2 (6 bases). The CDR3 totals 15 residues. V was pared by 6 bases and J by 0 bases, with 11 bases between. Germline CDR1 MNHEY, CDR2 SVGAGI. The CDR3 nucleotides are TGTGCCAGCAGCCCGGGACTTTCGAACACCGGGGAGCTGTTTTTT. Residues: CASSPGLSNTGELFF.

The chain couples TRBV27 to TRBJ1-2; maybe TRBD1 (6 bases). The CDR3 has 14 amino acids. Germline V CDR1 and CDR2: MNHEY, SMNVEV (reference sequence). V was cut by 2 bases and J by 4 bases, with 11 bases left in between. CDR3 region: CASSLRGVGYGYTF. CDR3 DNA sequence: TGTGCCAGCAGTTTAAGGGGGGTCGGCTATGGCTACACCTTC.

The genes are TRBV5-5 and TRBJ1-5, with D tentatively TRBD1 (6 bases). The V end was cut by 0 bases, the J end by 4 bases, with 20 bases between. The germline V gene has CDR1 SGHKS and CDR2 YYEKEE (reference sequence). This CDR3 spans 18 amino acids. The CDR3 DNA reads as TGTGCCAGCAGCTTGGCCTTAAGGGAGGGGGGGAGGAATCAGCCCCAGCATTTT. This gives the protein CASSLALREGGRNQPQHF.

This clone was picked up one time. This chain joins TRBV5-1 and TRBJ2-1; possibly TRBD1 for D (5 bases). Germline V gives CDR1 SGHRS, CDR2 YFSETQ. The CDR3 contains 13 residues. The germline V and J ends were trimmed by 4 bases and 8 bases, with 13 bases remaining between them. This CDR3 reads CASSPLTEDEQFF. CDR3 DNA: TGCGCCAGCAGCCCTCTGACAGAGGATGAGCAGTTCTTC.

The DNA for the CDR3 is TGTGCCAGCAGGAGGGAGCTAAGCTATGGCTACACCTTC. This gives the protein CASRRELSYGYTF. The chain has TRBV6-5 and TRBJ1-2; D ambiguous. The germline V gene encodes CDR1 MNHEY and CDR2 SVGAGI. V was shortened by 6 bases and J by 4 bases, with 12 bases between the two germline ends. The CDR3 sequence is 13 residues long.

The rearrangement links TRBV10-2 to TRBJ2-1; 9 nucleotides align to TRBD1. Trimming took 2 bases from V and 7 from J; bases not matched to a gene: 9. Germline V CDR1 and CDR2: WSHSY, SAAADI. The CDR3 loop spans 16 amino acids. In DNA, the CDR3 is TGCGCCAGCAGTGAGGAACCACAGGGGGCATGGAATGAGCAGTTCTTC. Its protein is CASSEEPQGAWNEQFF.

The chain uses TRBV18 and TRBJ2-7; the match to TRBD1 covers 8 bases. The CDR3 is 14 residues long. In germline, CDR1 is KGHSH, CDR2 LQKENI. The V segment lost 3 bases and the J segment 7 bases; nucleotides outside the gene matches: 8. CDR3 protein: CASSPRTGMREQYF. The CDR3 DNA follows: TGTGCCAGCTCACCCCGGACAGGGATGAGGGAGCAGTACTTC.

V and J are TRBV5-4 and TRBJ2-7, with D maybe TRBD2 (6 bases). This CDR3 contains 12 residues. CDR1 and CDR2 from the germline V gene are SGHNT and YYREEE (reference sequence). Trimming cost V 4 bases and J 3 bases, with 8 bases left between them. CDR3 protein: CASSGGVYEQYF. The CDR3, as DNA: TGTGCCAGCAGCGGCGGGGTCTACGAGCAGTACTTC.

V gene TRBV18 combines with J gene TRBJ2-2; 8 bases fit TRBD1. J lost 1 base, V lost 1 base, and 14 bases had no gene match. The CDR3 runs to 20 residues. Germline V gene lookup returns CDR1 KGHSH and CDR2 LQKENI. The CDR3 nucleotides read TGTGCCAGCTCACCACGAACCGCGGAACCAGGGGGCCTGAACACCGGGGAGCTGTTTTTT. It codes for CASSPRTAEPGGLNTGELFF. The variable domain in full, with the rest retrieved from reference TRBV18 and TRBJ2-2, is NAGVMQNPRHLVRRRGQEARLRCSPMKGHSHVYWYRQLPEEGLKFMVYLQKENIIDESGMPKERFSAEFPKEGPSILRIQQVVRGDSAAYFCASSPRTAEPGGLNTGELFFGEGSRLTVL.

The chain is built from TRBV5-6 and TRBJ2-7, with 10 bases matching TRBD2. Germline CDR1 is SGHDT and CDR2 is YYEEEE. V was pared by 3 bases and J by 0 bases, with 3 bases of the junction left unmatched. CDR3 size: 15 residues. The CDR3 DNA is TGTGCCAGCAGCTCCGGGACTAGCGTCTCCTACGAGCAGTACGTC. It yields the protein CASSSGTSVSYEQYV.

This clone was detected only a few times. The chain joins TRBV5-6 to TRBJ1-5, with 7 bases matching TRBD1. V gave up 0 bases and J gave up 6 bases; unmatched junction bases: 3. The CDR3 spans 14 residues. The germline CDR1 and CDR2 sequences are SGHDT and YYEEEE. This CDR3 reads CASSLGQGPQPQHF. CDR3 bases: TGTGCCAGCAGCTTGGGACAGGGTCCTCAGCCCCAGCATTTT.

The CDR3 DNA follows: TGTGCCAGCAGCGTACCGGGGATAAGCCCATCGCCGCAGTATTTT. Translating it yields CASSVPGISPSPQYF. The gene calls are TRBV9 and TRBJ2-3; weak D call: TRBD2 (5 bases). V was clipped by 1 base and J by 10 bases, with 19 bases between them. The germline V gene has CDR1 SGDLS and CDR2 YYNGEE. The CDR3 runs 15 residues.

This sequence joins TRBV7-9 and TRBJ2-3; 9 bases agree with TRBD2. The J segment lost 13 bases and the V segment lost 4 bases, leaving 6 bases of the junction unmatched. There are 12 residues in the CDR3. CDR1 SEHNR and CDR2 FQNEAQ come from the germline V gene (reference sequence). CDR3 sequence reads: CASSSAGGPEYF. The CDR3 nucleotides are TGTGCCAGCAGCTCCGCGGGGGGGCCGGAGTATTTT.

The chain has TRBV12-3 or TRBV12-4 and TRBJ1-5, with D possibly TRBD1 on 5 matching bases. The V and J ends lost 4 bases and 5 bases respectively, with 9 bases between them. The CDR3 extends over 13 amino acids. CDR3 protein: CASSSQGYQPQHF. The CDR3, as DNA: TGTGCCAGCAGTTCGCAGGGATATCAGCCCCAGCATTTT.

This sequence joins TRBV6-2 or TRBV6-3 and TRBJ1-1; D may be TRBD1 (5 bases). This CDR3 contains 16 residues. Germline V gene lookup returns CDR1 MNHEY and CDR2 SVGEGT. The V and J ends lost 6 bases and 1 base respectively, with 18 bases between them. CDR3 amino acids: CASSHPPDRPNTEAFF. Here the CDR3 DNA reads TGTGCCAGCAGCCACCCCCCCGACAGACCGAACACTGAAGCTTTCTTT.

This chain links TRBV5-1 with TRBJ2-3; D may match TRBD1 or TRBD2 (5 bases each). This CDR3 spans 18 amino acids. V was trimmed by 5 bases and J by 5 bases, leaving 27 bases between them. Germline loops: CDR1 SGHRS, CDR2 YFSETQ. The chain's CDR3 is CASSPQGRRGPSGDTQYF. CDR3 bases: TGCGCCAGCAGTCCCCAGGGCCGGCGAGGGCCCTCCGGAGATACGCAGTATTTT.

The CDR3 sequence is CASSYAPQGSGNTIYF. As DNA, the CDR3 is TGTGCCAGCAGTTACGCGCCCCAGGGATCTGGAAACACCATATATTTT. This chain uses TRBV6-5 with TRBJ1-3, with D possibly matching TRBD1 (5 bases). CDR3 length: 16 amino acids. V lost 2 bases, J lost 1 base, and 12 bases lay in between. CDR1 is MNHEY and CDR2 is SVGAGI in the germline V gene.

This clone has a handful of counts. A read error may produce the germline difference seen at one junction end. V and J are TRBV6-5 and TRBJ2-5; 8 bases fit TRBD1. Germline V gene sequence: CDR1 MNHEY, CDR2 SVGAGI. The CDR3 is 13 amino acids. The CDR3 here is CASSYGTGGVSDF. The CDR3 DNA is TGTGCCAGCAGTTACGGGACAGGCGGAGTAAGCGACTTC.

The V call is TRBV19, the J call TRBJ2-6; D gene uncertain. Germline CDR1 and CDR2: LNHDA and SQIVND (reference sequence). Between the trimmed V and J ends, which lost 3 bases and 0 bases, there was a span of 9 bases. The CDR3 spans 16 residues. The CDR3 coding sequence is TGTGCCAGTAGTATGGGCCGTCGCTCTGGGGCCAACGTCCTGACTTTC. Translation gives CASSMGRRSGANVLTF.

This clone appeared a single time. J is TRBJ2-1 and V is TRBV5-1; a possible D gene is TRBD2 (5 bases). The CDR3 extends over 15 amino acids. Trimming shortened V by 7 bases and J by 0 bases, and 14 bases separated the two germline ends. Germline CDR1 and CDR2: SGHRS and YFSETQ. CDR3 amino acids: CASDALGSSYNEQFF. For the CDR3, the DNA is TGCGCCAGCGACGCTTTGGGGAGCTCCTACAATGAGCAGTTCTTC.

This chain connects TRBV6-2 or TRBV6-3 to TRBJ2-7, with D perhaps TRBD1 (6 bases). The CDR3 sequence is 13 residues long. Germline V CDR1 and CDR2: MNHEY, SVGEGT. Trimming pared 7 bases from V and 2 bases from J, leaving 12 bases between. The CDR3 DNA reads as TGTGCCAGCACCCCGGACAGAGCCTACGAGCAGTACTTC. It is translated as CASTPDRAYEQYF.